What follows are 10 T cell receptor beta chains derived from one specimen sequenced in a study of cytomegalovirus exposure and HLA in healthy donors. PCR used 60 Vbeta primers and 13 Jbeta primers. Method: immunoSEQ multiplex PCR; TCRdb's copy keeps in-frame clones and lacks some. The sample lists 74,000 or so clones; around 76% were seen once. Sequenced input: PBMCs. Receptors originate from a male donor in good health and CMV-seropositive.

The V call is TRBV19, the J call TRBJ2-3, with D uncertain. V lost 6 bases and J lost 2, with 12 bases in between. This CDR3 region has 14 residues. CDR1 is LNHDA, CDR2 SQIVND, per germline (reference sequence). The DNA for the CDR3 is TGTGCCAGTAGCCAACAGCCTTCCACAGATACGCAGTATTTT. It codes for CASSQQPSTDTQYF.

The genes are TRBV10-3 and TRBJ1-1; possibly TRBD1 for D (5 bases). V was clipped by 6 bases and J by 5 bases, with 16 bases between them. The germline V gene encodes CDR1 ENHRY and CDR2 SYGVKD. The length of the CDR3 is 14 residues. The CDR3 coding sequence is TGTGCCATCAGCCCGGGGGGGGTTGGAACTGAAGCTTTCTTT. It yields the protein CAISPGGVGTEAFF.

This chain joins TRBV21-1 and TRBJ1-4; no DNA check was done on the table's D call, TRBD1. TRBV21-1 is given as a pseudogene. The CDR3 runs 16 residues. This CDR3 is CASLGQGTLTNEKLFF. CDR3 DNA: TGTGCCAGCCTGGGACAGGGGACTCTCACTAATGAAAAACTGTTTTTT.

This rearrangement joins TRBV19 to TRBJ1-1, with 7 bases identical to TRBD1. The V gene end was trimmed by 5 bases and the J gene end by 1 base; junction bases not matched to a gene: 4. This CDR3 comprises 14 residues. In germline, CDR1 is LNHDA, CDR2 SQIVND (reference sequence). The CDR3 coding sequence is TGTGCCAGTAGTCCTGGGACAGCGAACACTGAAGCTTTCTTT. It encodes CASSPGTANTEAFF.

The CDR3 DNA reads as TGCGCCAGCAGCTTAATGCCAGGACTAAATCAGCCCCAGCATTTT. Protein: CASSLMPGLNQPQHF. The chain is built from TRBV5-1 and TRBJ1-5; D not certain. CDR3 length: 15 amino acids. The ends were cut back, 2 bases at V and 4 bases at J, with 13 bases in the middle. Per germline, CDR1 SGHRS and CDR2 YFSETQ. Variable domain in full (rest from reference TRBV5-1 and TRBJ1-5): KAGVTQTPRYLIKTRGQQVTLSCSPISGHRSVSWYQQTPGQGLQFLFEYFSETQRNKGNFPGRFSGRQFSNSRSEMNVSTLELGDSALYLCASSLMPGLNQPQHFGDGTRLSIL.

This rearrangement joins TRBV11-2 to TRBJ1-4; unclear D gene. The CDR3 has 14 amino acids. The ends were cut back, 5 bases at V and 6 bases at J, with 13 bases in the middle. Germline V gives CDR1 SGHAT, CDR2 FQNNGV. The CDR3 DNA sequence: TGTGCCAGCAGCGGAGTTGAGGGTTATGAAAAACTGTTTTTT. It encodes CASSGVEGYEKLFF.

The chain recombines TRBV27 with TRBJ1-2; the match to TRBD1 covers 10 bases. The trim removed 5 bases at V and 7 bases at J, leaving 4 bases unmatched. This CDR3 spans 13 amino acids. Germline V CDR1 and CDR2: MNHEY, SMNVEV (reference sequence). The CDR3 region has the DNA TGTGCCAGCAGTCCGACAGGGGGCGTTGGCTACACCTTC. This sequence encodes CASSPTGGVGYTF.

The rearrangement uses TRBV4-2 and TRBJ2-1; 8 nucleotides match TRBD1. V lost 0 bases to trimming and J lost 7 bases; unmatched junction nucleotides: 5. The CDR3 is 15 amino acids. Germline-derived CDR1 and CDR2 are LGHNA and YNFKEQ. The CDR3, as DNA: TGTGCCAGCAGCCAAGAGGACAGGGCAGGGAATGAGCAGTTCTTC. Protein sequence: CASSQEDRAGNEQFF.

This rearrangement joins TRBV10-1 to TRBJ2-4; D gene uncertain. There are 9 residues in the CDR3. The V gene lost 8 bases and the J gene lost 8 bases, with 4 bases spanning the gap. Germline V lookup: CDR1 WNHNN, CDR2 SYGVQD (reference sequence). The CDR3 DNA sequence: TGCGCCAGCTCGGACATTCAGTACTTC. Translation: CASSDIQYF.

V usage is TRBV28 and J usage is TRBJ2-7; 12 bases are shared with TRBD1. In germline, CDR1 is MDHEN, CDR2 SYDVKM. V gave up 6 bases and J gave up 6 bases; unmatched junction bases: 6. The CDR3 loop spans 14 amino acids. Here the CDR3 reads CASRAGTGGGEQYF. The CDR3 DNA follows: TGTGCCAGCAGAGCCGGGACAGGGGGCGGCGAGCAGTACTTC.